This TCR beta chain was captured in a study of cytomegalovirus exposure and HLA in healthy donors. Study results and caveats: Productive rates of about 87% or about 30% were seen for most TCR beta V segments in an earlier analysis. The study listed some 160 cytomegalovirus-associated TCR beta chains.

As regards this clone: The antigen is unknown.

13 Jbeta primers and 60 Vbeta primers were used for the PCR. Measured with immunoSEQ multiplex PCR; TCRdb has only the in-frame clones, and not every one. Here the sample spans 200,000 or so clones, more than 60% being singletons. The CDR3 runs 14 residues. The V gene lost 2 bases and the J gene lost 7 bases, with 15 bases spanning the gap. CDR1 and CDR2 (germline): ENHRY, SYGVKD. The sequencing sample was made of PBMCs. The sequence was collected from a man aged 35-49 years in good health and CMV-seronegative. The chain recombines TRBV10-3 with TRBJ2-7; TRBD2 might be the D (6 bases). Written as DNA, the CDR3 is TGTGCCATCAGTGAGCCGGACCGACTAGGGGAGCAGTACTTC. This encodes CAISEPDRLGEQYF.